This TCR beta chain emerged from a study of regulatory T cells in long-lasting Graves disease. With iRepertoire HTBI primers and Arm-PCR of CDR3 regions, TCR beta libraries were built. Using its own MiXCR run on the multiplex PCR reads, TCRdb lists one record per CDR3 protein. The table lists hundreds of thousands of distinct CDR3 sequences, roughly 15% of them singletons. V was pared by 0 bases and J by 6 bases, with 11 bases between. Germline V gene sequence: CDR1 MGHRA, CDR2 YSYEKL. This CDR3 comprises 15 residues. Stated time point: newly diagnosed GD, antithyroid drugs for less than 3 months. After RNA was extracted from PBMCs, the TCR library was made from it. This same sample was also taken into another study, of T cells in Graves' hyperthyroidism and ophthalmopathy.

The source is a woman in her forties or fifties with Graves disease. Sequences were derived from peripheral blood mononuclear cells (PBMCs), sampled at new diagnosis, from a patient treated with antithyroid drugs. The chain links TRBV4-1 to TRBJ2-2; D ambiguous. The CDR3 DNA reads TGCGCCAGCAGCCAAGATTCCTGGGCCGCCGGGGAGCTGTTTTTT. Residues: CASSQDSWAAGELFF.